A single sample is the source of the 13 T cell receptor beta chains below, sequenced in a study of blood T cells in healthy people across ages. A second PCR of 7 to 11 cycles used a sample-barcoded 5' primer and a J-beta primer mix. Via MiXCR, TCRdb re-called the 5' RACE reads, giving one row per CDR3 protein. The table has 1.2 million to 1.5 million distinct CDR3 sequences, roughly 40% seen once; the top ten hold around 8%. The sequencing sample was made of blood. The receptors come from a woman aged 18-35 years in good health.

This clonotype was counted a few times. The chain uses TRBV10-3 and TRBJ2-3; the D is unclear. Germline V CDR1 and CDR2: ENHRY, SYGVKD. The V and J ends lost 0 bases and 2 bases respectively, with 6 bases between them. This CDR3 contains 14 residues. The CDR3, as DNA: TGTGCCATCAGTGAGTCCGGCTACACAGATACGCAGTATTTT. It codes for CAISESGYTDTQYF.

The CDR3, as DNA: TGTGCCAGCAGCTTAGAGGGGCACTCTGAAGCTTTCTTT. Its protein is CASSLEGHSEAFF. The chain joins TRBV13 to TRBJ1-1, with a possible D match to TRBD1 (5 bases). Trimming removed 1 base from V and 6 bases from J, with 9 bases in between. Per the germline V gene, CDR1 is PRHDT and CDR2 is FYEKMQ (reference sequence). This CDR3 has 13 residues.

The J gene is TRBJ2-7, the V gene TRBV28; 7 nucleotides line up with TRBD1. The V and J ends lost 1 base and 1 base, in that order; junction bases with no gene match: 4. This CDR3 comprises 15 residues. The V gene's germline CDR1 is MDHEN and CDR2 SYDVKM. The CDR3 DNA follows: TGTGCCAGCAGTTTATCGGGGACAGAATCCTACGAGCAGTACTTC. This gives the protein CASSLSGTESYEQYF.

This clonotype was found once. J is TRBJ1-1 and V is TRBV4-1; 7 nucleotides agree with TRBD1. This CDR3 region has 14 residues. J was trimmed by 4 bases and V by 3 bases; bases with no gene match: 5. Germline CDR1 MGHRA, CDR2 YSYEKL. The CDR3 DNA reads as TGCGCCAGCAGCCAGACAGGGATGCGCACTGAAGCTTTCTTT. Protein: CASSQTGMRTEAFF.

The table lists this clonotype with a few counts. The CDR3 coding sequence is TGCAGTGCTAGCCCAGGGCTCTCCTACGAGCAGTACTTC. This encodes CSASPGLSYEQYF. The chain recombines TRBV20-1 with TRBJ2-7; possibly TRBD1 for D (5 bases). The CDR3 is 13 residues long. CDR1 is DFQATT, CDR2 SNEGSKA, per germline (reference sequence). V shed 3 bases and J shed 0 bases, with 9 bases lying between them.

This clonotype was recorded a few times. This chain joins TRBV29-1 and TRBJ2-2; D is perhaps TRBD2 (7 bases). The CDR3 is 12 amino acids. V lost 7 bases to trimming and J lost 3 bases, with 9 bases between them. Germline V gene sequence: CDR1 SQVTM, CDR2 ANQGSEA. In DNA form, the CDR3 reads TGCAGCGGAGGGGGGGACACCGGGGAGCTGTTTTTT. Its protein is CSGGGDTGELFF.

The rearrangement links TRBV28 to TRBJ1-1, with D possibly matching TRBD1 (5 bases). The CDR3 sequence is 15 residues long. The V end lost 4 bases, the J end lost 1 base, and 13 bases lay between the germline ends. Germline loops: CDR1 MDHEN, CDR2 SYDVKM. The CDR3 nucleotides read TGTGCCAGCAGTTCCCGTTCGGGGCCGAACACTGAAGCTTTCTTT. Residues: CASSSRSGPNTEAFF.

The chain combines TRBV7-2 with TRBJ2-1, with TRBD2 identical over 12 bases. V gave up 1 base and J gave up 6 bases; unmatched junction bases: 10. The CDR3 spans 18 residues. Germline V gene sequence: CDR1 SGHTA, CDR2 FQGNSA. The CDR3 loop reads CASSLGYTSGGPGNEQFF. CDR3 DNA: TGTGCCAGCAGCTTAGGGTACACTAGCGGGGGGCCGGGCAATGAGCAGTTCTTC.

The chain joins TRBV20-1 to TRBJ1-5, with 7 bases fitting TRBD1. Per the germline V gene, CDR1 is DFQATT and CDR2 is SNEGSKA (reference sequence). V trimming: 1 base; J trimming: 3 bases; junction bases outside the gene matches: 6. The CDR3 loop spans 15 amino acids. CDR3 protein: CSARGGGQFNQPQHF. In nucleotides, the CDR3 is TGCAGTGCTAGAGGGGGGGGACAGTTCAATCAGCCCCAGCATTTT.

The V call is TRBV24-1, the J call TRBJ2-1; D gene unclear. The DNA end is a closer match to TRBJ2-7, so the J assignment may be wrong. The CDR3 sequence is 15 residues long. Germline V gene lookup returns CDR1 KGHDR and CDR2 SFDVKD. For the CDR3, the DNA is TGTGCCACCACCCCCGGCGAGACTTCAAACAATGAGCAGTACTTC. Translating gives CATTPGETSNNEQYF.

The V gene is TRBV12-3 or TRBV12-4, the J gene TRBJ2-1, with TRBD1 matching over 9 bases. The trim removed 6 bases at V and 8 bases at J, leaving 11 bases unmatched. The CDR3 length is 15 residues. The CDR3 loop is CASSPSTGGFDEQFF. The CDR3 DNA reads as TGTGCCAGCAGCCCCTCAACAGGGGGCTTCGATGAGCAGTTCTTC.

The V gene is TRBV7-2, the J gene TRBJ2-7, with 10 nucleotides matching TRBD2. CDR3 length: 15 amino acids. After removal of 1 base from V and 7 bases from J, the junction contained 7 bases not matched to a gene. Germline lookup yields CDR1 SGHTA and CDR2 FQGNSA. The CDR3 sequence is CASSLGASGSEEQYF. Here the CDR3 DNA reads TGTGCCAGCAGCTTAGGAGCTAGCGGGAGCGAGGAGCAGTACTTC.

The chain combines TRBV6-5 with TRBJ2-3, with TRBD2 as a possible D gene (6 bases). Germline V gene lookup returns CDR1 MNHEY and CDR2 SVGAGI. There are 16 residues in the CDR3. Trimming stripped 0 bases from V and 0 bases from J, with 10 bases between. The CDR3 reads CASSYSGGVSTDTQYF. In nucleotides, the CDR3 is TGTGCCAGCAGTTACTCCGGAGGGGTTAGCACAGATACGCAGTATTTT.